Described below is a single TCR beta chain sequence and its context. The antigen is not known. TCRdb reanalysed the RT-PCR reads using MiXCR and keeps one entry per CDR3 protein. The sample has fewer than 800,000 distinct CDR3 sequences; approximately 15% are singletons. The entry originates in a study of response to subunit inactivated influenza vaccine. The length of the CDR3 is 16 residues. Trimming removed 1 base from V and 2 bases from J, with 12 bases in between. Findings and caveats of the study: Authors suggested each seasonal influenza vaccination recruits few new T cells.

Sequenced here: PBMCs from blood, sampled about 11 days after vaccination. The V gene is TRBV12-3 or TRBV12-4, the J gene TRBJ1-3, with unresolved D. This clonotype was sampled from a man in his forties or fifties who received an inactivated influenza vaccine. The CDR3 here is CASSLGRDSAGNTIYF. The DNA of the CDR3 is TGTGCCAGCAGTTTAGGGAGGGATTCTGCTGGAAACACCATATATTTT.